These 18 T cell receptor beta chains share one sample of origin, sequenced in a study of cytomegalovirus exposure and HLA in healthy donors. Primers: 60 Vbeta forward and 13 Jbeta reverse. This table comes from immunoSEQ multiplex PCR, and its TCRdb copy is limited to in-frame clones, with some not included. The top ten clones hold 2% to 2.5% of a sample with about 180,000 clones, more than 65% of them seen once. Specimen: PBMCs. These receptors were taken from a woman aged 25-40 years in good health and CMV-seropositive.

The chain combines TRBV6-5 with TRBJ2-7; the match to TRBD1 covers 9 bases. The J segment lost 2 bases and the V segment lost 6 bases, leaving 8 bases of the junction unmatched. CDR3 size: 15 residues. The V gene's germline CDR1 is MNHEY and CDR2 SVGAGI. The CDR3 loop reads CASRTTGGNPYEQYF. The CDR3 DNA follows: TGTGCCAGCAGAACCACAGGGGGCAATCCCTACGAGCAGTACTTC.

The V gene is TRBV10-1, the J gene TRBJ2-1, with 11 positions matching TRBD2. The trim removed 0 bases at V and 8 bases at J, leaving 6 bases unmatched. This CDR3 has 16 amino acids. CDR1 is WNHNN, CDR2 SYGVQD, per germline (reference sequence). The CDR3 protein is CASSESVSGGADEQFF. As DNA, the CDR3 is TGCGCCAGCAGTGAGTCGGTTAGCGGGGGGGCCGATGAGCAGTTCTTC.

This clone was counted between two and nine times. A read error may account for a junction end that differs from germline. This chain connects TRBV30 to TRBJ2-6; 12 bases fit TRBD1. Germline V gives CDR1 GTSNPN, CDR2 SVGIG (reference sequence). CDR3 length: 17 residues. Here the CDR3 reads CAWSQGTGGAGANGLTF. CDR3 bases: TGTGCCTGGAGTCAGGGGACAGGGGGCGCTGGGGCCAACGGCCTGACTTTC.

The DNA for the CDR3 is TGTGCCAGCAGCTTCACTAGCGGGGGGGCCGAGGAGCAGTTCTTC. Residues: CASSFTSGGAEEQFF. The J gene is TRBJ2-1, the V gene TRBV11-2, with 13 nucleotides matching TRBD2. The length of the CDR3 is 15 residues. The trim removed 3 bases at V and 10 bases at J, leaving 6 bases unmatched. CDR1 SGHAT and CDR2 FQNNGV come from the germline V gene.

V and J are TRBV9 and TRBJ1-4; D unresolved. CDR1 and CDR2 from the germline V gene are SGDLS and YYNGEE. This CDR3 comprises 15 residues. Trimming pared 0 bases from V and 4 bases from J, leaving 10 bases between. Written as DNA, the CDR3 is TGTGCCAGCAGCGTAGATGGCCGAAGTAATGAAAAACTGTTTTTT. Residues: CASSVDGRSNEKLFF.

This clone appeared a few times. CDR3 amino acids: CASSPAGSYEQYF. For the CDR3, the DNA is TGTGCCAGTAGCCCCGCAGGATCCTACGAGCAGTACTTC. The chain recombines TRBV19 with TRBJ2-7; no clear D gene. Per the germline V gene, CDR1 is LNHDA and CDR2 is SQIVND (reference sequence). The CDR3 consists of 13 residues. V lost 6 bases to trimming and J lost 1 base, with 10 bases between them.

This chain joins TRBV4-3 and TRBJ1-2; 9 positions match TRBD1. The J segment lost 5 bases and the V segment lost 4 bases, leaving 14 bases of the junction unmatched. CDR1 and CDR2 from the germline V gene are LGHNA and YSLEER. The CDR3 extends over 17 amino acids. The DNA of the CDR3 is TGCGCCAGCAGCCTTGGGACAGGGAACGAGGGGGCTTATGGCTACACCTTC. Protein: CASSLGTGNEGAYGYTF.

The rearrangement links TRBV6-5 to TRBJ2-3; D may be TRBD2 (7 bases). The CDR3 has 15 residues. V lost 6 bases, J lost 3 bases, and 16 bases lay in between. Germline-derived CDR1 and CDR2 are MNHEY and SVGAGI. CDR3 loop: CASSLGGAFTDTQYF. CDR3 DNA: TGTGCCAGCAGCTTAGGGGGGGCCTTTACAGATACGCAGTATTTT.

V gene TRBV7-9 combines with J gene TRBJ2-7, with TRBD1 as a possible D gene (5 bases). CDR1 is SEHNR, CDR2 FQNEAQ, per germline (reference sequence). Trimming cost V 6 bases and J 7 bases, with 16 bases left between them. The CDR3 spans 13 residues. CDR3 nucleotides: TGTGCCAGCAGAGAGGCAGGGTCGAGGGAGCAGTACTTC. Its translation: CASREAGSREQYF. The full variable domain, in which reference TRBV7-9 and TRBJ2-7 provide the parts outside the CDR3, is DTGVSQNPRHKITKRGQNVTFRCDPISEHNRLYWYRQTLGQGPEFLTYFQNEAQLEKSRLLSDRFSAERPKGSFSTLEIQRTEQGDSAMYLCASREAGSREQYFGPGTRLTVT.

The chain carries TRBV12-5 and TRBJ2-7, with 11 bases aligning to TRBD2. V shed 1 base and J 5 bases; nucleotides not matched to a gene: 7. CDR1 is LGHNT, CDR2 FRNRAP, per germline. This CDR3 has 16 residues. The CDR3 reads CASGLGLAGQEDEQYF. CDR3 in DNA: TGTGCTAGTGGTTTGGGACTAGCGGGGCAGGAGGACGAGCAGTACTTC.

Here the CDR3 DNA reads TGTGCCAGCAGCTTGGACCCGGACAGTTATAATTCACCCCTCCACTTT. It is translated as CASSLDPDSYNSPLHF. The chain combines TRBV5-4 with TRBJ1-6; tentative D call: TRBD1 (6 bases). Germline-derived CDR1 and CDR2 are SGHNT and YYREEE (reference sequence). The V and J ends lost 0 bases and 4 bases respectively, with 11 bases between them. The CDR3 consists of 16 residues. The variable domain in full, completed from reference TRBV5-4 and TRBJ1-6, reads ETGVTQSPTHLIKTRGQQVTLRCSSQSGHNTVSWYQQALGQGPQFIFQYYREEENGRGNFPPRFSGLQFPNYSSELNVNALELDDSALYLCASSLDPDSYNSPLHFGNGTRLTVT.

This clone was observed once. The chain couples TRBV5-4 to TRBJ2-3, with 9 bases that match TRBD2. Germline CDR1 and CDR2: SGHNT and YYREEE (reference sequence). This CDR3 contains 17 residues. Trimming removed 0 bases from V and 1 base from J; junction bases left unmatched: 6. Written as DNA, the CDR3 is TGTGCCAGCAGCTTGGGGGGTAGCGGGGGCGGCACAGATACGCAGTATTTT. Its translation is CASSLGGSGGGTDTQYF. The full variable domain, completed using reference TRBV5-4 and TRBJ2-3, is ETGVTQSPTHLIKTRGQQVTLRCSSQSGHNTVSWYQQALGQGPQFIFQYYREEENGRGNFPPRFSGLQFPNYSSELNVNALELDDSALYLCASSLGGSGGGTDTQYFGPGTRLTVL.

This sequence joins TRBV7-8 and TRBJ1-2, with D possibly being TRBD1 (5 bases). The germline CDR1 and CDR2 sequences are SGHVS and FQNEAQ. V lost 1 base to trimming and J lost 9 bases, with 15 bases between them. The CDR3 runs 14 residues. The CDR3 DNA follows: TGTGCCAGCAGCTTAGAGGGGACGGGACTGAGCTACACCTTC. Protein product: CASSLEGTGLSYTF. Based on the CDR3 plus reference TRBV7-8 and TRBJ1-2, the full variable domain is GAGVSQSPRYKVAKRGQDVALRCDPISGHVSLFWYQQALGQGPEFLTYFQNEAQLDKSGLPSDRFFAERPEGSVSTLKIQRTQQEDSAVYLCASSLEGTGLSYTFGSGTRLTVV.

V usage is TRBV13 and J usage is TRBJ1-1, with D hard to call. Per germline, CDR1 PRHDT and CDR2 FYEKMQ (reference sequence). This CDR3 region has 15 residues. V dropped 0 bases and J dropped 3 bases, with 11 bases sitting between them. CDR3 sequence (DNA): TGTGCCAGCAGCTTAGGTTCCGCGATCTACACTGAAGCTTTCTTT. Its translation is CASSLGSAIYTEAFF.

This chain connects TRBV11-3 to TRBJ2-3, with a weak D call TRBD2 (6 bases). Trimming left V 5 bases short and J 4 bases short, with 13 bases between. The germline CDR1 and CDR2 sequences are SGHNT and YENEEA. The CDR3 is 14 residues long. CDR3 sequence reads: CASSPGVAADTQYF. CDR3 in DNA: TGTGCCAGCAGCCCCGGGGTAGCGGCAGATACGCAGTATTTT. Filled out from reference TRBV11-3 and TRBJ2-3, the complete variable domain reads EAGVVQSPRYKIIEKKQPVAFWCNPISGHNTLYWYLQNLGQGPELLIRYENEEAVDDSQLPKDRFSAERLKGVDSTLKIQPAELGDSAVYLCASSPGVAADTQYFGPGTRLTVL.

This chain joins TRBV28 and TRBJ1-2, with TRBD1 matching over 8 bases. CDR1 and CDR2 (germline): MDHEN, SYDVKM. The CDR3 covers 13 residues. V was clipped by 7 bases and J by 6 bases; unmatched bases: 7. In DNA form, the CDR3 reads TGTGCCAGCAACTCCGGGACAGGAAATGGCTACACCTTC. It codes for CASNSGTGNGYTF.

The chain recombines TRBV28 with TRBJ1-6, with TRBD1 matching over 7 bases. V was clipped by 6 bases and J by 0 bases; unmatched bases: 5. Germline CDR1 reads MDHEN; CDR2 reads SYDVKM. CDR3 length: 16 amino acids. The CDR3 spells CASRPTGSSYNSPLHF. As DNA, the CDR3 is TGTGCCAGCAGACCGACAGGGAGCTCCTATAATTCACCCCTCCACTTT.

This clone came up once. The chain carries TRBV27 and TRBJ1-4; 8 nucleotides match TRBD1. Trimming removed 3 bases from V and 8 bases from J; junction bases left unmatched: 2. The CDR3 sequence is 13 residues long. CDR1 and CDR2 from the germline V gene are MNHEY and SMNVEV (reference sequence). CDR3 in amino acids: CASSFRGQEKLFF. The CDR3 region has the DNA TGTGCCAGCAGTTTCAGGGGGCAGGAAAAACTGTTTTTT.